This passage covers 31 T cell receptor beta chains from one sample sequenced in a study of CD8+CD57+ T cells in acquired aplastic anemia. The TCR beta profiling, which covered VDJ combination and CDR3 sequence, was carried out using genomic DNA as the template. Each CDR3 protein is one row after TCRdb ran MiXCR on the reads. The profile covers 450,000 to 550,000 distinct CDR3 sequences, with around 32% appearing a single time and roughly 0.8% taken by the ten largest. By flow cytometry, patients selected for sequencing had shown an expansion of CD8+CD57+ cells. Sequenced sample: sorted CD4+, CD8+, or CD8+CD57+ T cells (not recorded which) from PBMCs. Source of these receptors: a human donor with aplastic anemia.

This clonotype was seen at least ten times. This sequence joins TRBV5-6 and TRBJ1-6; D is undetermined. Deletions cut 5 bases from V and 5 bases from J, with 14 bases between. The CDR3 extends over 15 amino acids. Germline-derived CDR1 and CDR2 are SGHDT and YYEEEE. The CDR3 DNA reads as TGTGCCAGCAGTCTAAACAGAATCCATAATTCACCCCTCCACTTT. Translating it yields CASSLNRIHNSPLHF.

The chain couples TRBV4-3 to TRBJ1-1; possible D gene TRBD1, 5 bases. Looked up from germline, CDR1 is LGHNA and CDR2 is YSLEER. V lost 1 base and J lost 5, with 14 bases in between. The CDR3 has 15 residues. The CDR3 spells CASSQARGWRTEAFF. DNA for the CDR3: TGCGCCAGCAGCCAAGCTAGGGGTTGGAGAACTGAAGCTTTCTTT.

The V gene is TRBV20-1, the J gene TRBJ1-5; 7 bases are a match to TRBD1. V shed 6 bases, J shed 1 base, and the junction held 9 bases outside the gene matches. The length of the CDR3 is 15 residues. Per germline, CDR1 DFQATT and CDR2 SNEGSKA (reference sequence). The CDR3 coding sequence is TGCAGTGCCAGCTCGAGGGGGCAGAGCAATCAGCCCCAGCATTTT. Its protein is CSASSRGQSNQPQHF.

Notes on this clonotype: Compared with germline, one end of the junction differs, possibly owing to a read error. J is TRBJ2-5 and V is TRBV5-1, with 10 bases matching TRBD2. The V gene's germline CDR1 is SGHRS and CDR2 YFSETQ. The CDR3 spans 15 residues. CDR3 amino acids: CASSLTSGVQETQYF. The CDR3, as DNA: TGTGCTAGCAGCTTAACTAGCGGGGTCCAAGAGACCCAGTACTTC.

This clonotype has more than one count but fewer than ten. V is TRBV5-1 and J is TRBJ2-7; 10 bases match TRBD2. V shed 4 bases and J 0 bases; nucleotides not matched to a gene: 7. Per germline, CDR1 SGHRS and CDR2 YFSETQ. The CDR3 contains 16 residues. CDR3 DNA: TGCGCCAGCAGCCAACCCACTAGCGGGATCTCCTACGAGCAGTACTTC. Its protein is CASSQPTSGISYEQYF.

The genes are TRBV4-3 and TRBJ1-1, with D hard to call. V was cut by 1 base and J by 1 base, with 13 bases left in between. Germline CDR1 LGHNA, CDR2 YSLEER. The CDR3 length is 16 residues. The CDR3 coding sequence is TGCGCCAGCAGCCAAGTCGCTGTGGCGGCGAACACTGAAGCTTTCTTT. This sequence encodes CASSQVAVAANTEAFF.

V gene TRBV10-3 combines with J gene TRBJ1-2; 11 nucleotides line up with TRBD1. The germline V gene encodes CDR1 ENHRY and CDR2 SYGVKD. The CDR3 runs to 11 residues. V gave up 11 bases and J gave up 10 bases; unmatched junction bases: 6. The CDR3 sequence is CAAWDRGDYTF. CDR3 nucleotide sequence: TGTGCCGCCTGGGACAGGGGGGACTACACCTTC.

This clonotype was seen ten or more times. The genes are TRBV7-6 and TRBJ1-5; 9 bases are a match to TRBD1. This CDR3 has 13 residues. The germline V gene encodes CDR1 SGHVS and CDR2 FNYEAQ. J lost 5 bases, V lost 6 bases, and 2 bases had no gene match. The CDR3 coding sequence is TGTGCCAGCAGTCGGGACAGGGATCAGCCCCAGCATTTT. Its protein is CASSRDRDQPQHF.

The chain carries TRBV20-1 and TRBJ1-5; 8 bases align to TRBD1. The germline V gene encodes CDR1 DFQATT and CDR2 SNEGSKA (reference sequence). The CDR3 contains 15 residues. V was pared by 4 bases and J by 2 bases, with 7 bases of the junction left unmatched. The CDR3 DNA sequence: TGCAGTGCTATAAAACCGGGACAGGGCAATCAGCCCCAGCATTTT. Translation: CSAIKPGQGNQPQHF.

The chain couples TRBV2 to TRBJ1-1, with 11 positions matching TRBD1. With 8 bases clipped from V and 5 bases from J, the junction kept 7 bases outside the gene matches. The CDR3 is 14 residues long. Germline V gives CDR1 SNHLY, CDR2 FYNNEI. The CDR3, as DNA: TGTGCCAGCGGAACGGACAGGGGGCAGACTGAAGCTTTCTTT. Protein product: CASGTDRGQTEAFF.

This clonotype occurred many times. The chain joins TRBV20-1 to TRBJ2-3; no clear D gene. Germline V gives CDR1 DFQATT, CDR2 SNEGSKA (reference sequence). CDR3 length: 11 residues. V was clipped by 5 bases and J by 5 bases, with 8 bases between them. CDR3 protein: CSASSQDTQYF. In DNA, the CDR3 is TGCAGTGCTTCGTCTCAAGATACGCAGTATTTT.

Regarding this clonotype: The final CDR3 position lacks the conserved phenylalanine or tryptophan, pointing to a likely read error. The J gene is TRBJ2-3, the V gene TRBV29-1, with D unclear. CDR3 length equals 13 residues. The ends were cut back, 7 bases at V and 3 bases at J, with 14 bases in the middle. Germline values: CDR1 SQVTM, CDR2 ANQGSEA. For the CDR3, the DNA is TGCAGCGCTGACGGCTGCAGTACAGATACGCAGTATCTT. It translates to CSADGCSTDTQYL.

Concerning this clonotype: With a much larger clone just one base away, this may be a read error. V gene TRBV9 combines with J gene TRBJ2-1; TRBD2 aligns across 8 bases. Germline CDR1 and CDR2: SGDLS and YYNGEE. The CDR3 is 17 residues long. CDR3 in DNA: TGTGCCAGCATCCCACTAGCGGAAGGAAGCTCCTACAATGAGCGGTTCTTC. It translates to CASIPLAEGSSYNERFF.

The rearrangement uses TRBV4-2 and TRBJ2-3; 7 nucleotides align to TRBD2. CDR3 length: 14 residues. Germline CDR1 is LGHNA and CDR2 is YNFKEQ. Germline trimming cut 3 bases from V and 4 bases from J; bases unmatched to any gene: 4. The CDR3 loop reads CASSQETSPDTQYF. CDR3 DNA: TGTGCCAGCAGCCAGGAGACTAGCCCAGATACGCAGTATTTT.

The chain is built from TRBV19 and TRBJ1-1; D gene uncertain. Trimming shortened V by 5 bases and J by 2 bases, and 15 bases separated the two germline ends. The germline V gene has CDR1 LNHDA and CDR2 SQIVND (reference sequence). This CDR3 is built from 15 residues. The CDR3 bases are TGTGCCAGTAGTGATGGGCTGGGCCCTAACACTGAAGCTTTCTTT. Translation: CASSDGLGPNTEAFF. The complete variable domain, with remaining parts taken from reference TRBV19 and TRBJ1-1, reads DGGITQSPKYLFRKEGQNVTLSCEQNLNHDAMYWYRQDPGQGLRLIYYSQIVNDFQKGDIAEGYSVSREKKESFPLTVTSAQKNPTAFYLCASSDGLGPNTEAFFGQGTRLTVV.

J is TRBJ2-1 and V is TRBV6-2 or TRBV6-3; the D gene is possibly TRBD1 (6 bases). Trimming left V 6 bases short and J 8 bases short, with 17 bases between. The length of the CDR3 is 14 residues. The V gene's germline CDR1 is MNHEY and CDR2 SVGEGT. The CDR3 is CASSPLSGGDEQFF. CDR3 bases: TGTGCCAGCAGCCCCCTATCTGGGGGCGATGAGCAGTTCTTC.

The V call is TRBV11-1, the J call TRBJ2-1, with D perhaps matching TRBD1 or TRBD2 (5 bases each). With 5 bases removed from V and 3 bases from J, the gap between germline ends came to 14 bases. The CDR3 is 15 amino acids. The germline gives CDR1 SGHAT, CDR2 FQDESV (reference sequence). CDR3: CASSPGPAVYNEQFF. The CDR3 coding sequence is TGTGCCAGCAGCCCGGGACCAGCGGTCTACAATGAGCAGTTCTTC.

This clonotype came up a few times. This sequence joins TRBV30 and TRBJ2-7; either TRBD1 or TRBD2 may fit D (5 bases each). The V gene's germline CDR1 is GTSNPN and CDR2 SVGIG (reference sequence). The CDR3 is 12 amino acids. Trimming took 7 bases from V and 0 from J, leaving 10 bases between them. DNA for the CDR3: TGTGCCTCGGGACCCGCCTCCTACGAGCAGTACTTC. Protein product: CASGPASYEQYF.

The chain joins TRBV20-1 to TRBJ2-2; the match to TRBD2 covers 9 bases. In germline, CDR1 is DFQATT, CDR2 SNEGSKA (reference sequence). This CDR3 comprises 15 residues. V shed 6 bases and J 0 bases; nucleotides not matched to a gene: 5. CDR3 sequence reads: CSANKREANTGELFF. The CDR3 nucleotides read TGCAGTGCCAACAAGCGGGAGGCGAACACCGGGGAGCTGTTTTTT.

This clonotype was detected many times. The rearrangement uses TRBV15 and TRBJ1-4; a weak D match, TRBD1 (6 bases). Looked up from germline, CDR1 is LNHNV and CDR2 is YYDKDF (reference sequence). The V end lost 0 bases, the J end lost 7 bases, and 12 bases lay between the germline ends. The CDR3 runs 15 residues. This CDR3 is CATSRDRGGLEKLFF. In DNA form, the CDR3 reads TGTGCCACCAGCAGAGATCGAGGGGGGCTTGAAAAACTGTTTTTT.

This chain links TRBV19 with TRBJ1-1, with D possibly TRBD1 on 6 matching bases. Looked up from germline, CDR1 is LNHDA and CDR2 is SQIVND (reference sequence). V was cut by 5 bases and J by 6 bases, with 16 bases left in between. CDR3 size: 14 residues. The chain's CDR3 is CASSVGQIPPEAFF. The DNA for the CDR3 is TGTGCCAGTAGTGTCGGACAGATCCCCCCTGAAGCTTTCTTT.

V and J are TRBV9 and TRBJ1-3; D not resolved. The CDR3 covers 13 residues. Germline-derived CDR1 and CDR2 are SGDLS and YYNGEE. Trimming shortened V by 7 bases and J by 7 bases, and 15 bases separated the two germline ends. This chain's CDR3 is CASGPQTANTIYF. For the CDR3, the DNA is TGTGCCAGCGGCCCTCAGACGGCGAACACCATATATTTT.

In its sample, this clonotype was seen many times. The CDR3 DNA follows: TGTGCCAGTAATGGACAGTCCTACGAGCAGTACTTC. Translation: CASNGQSYEQYF. The chain recombines TRBV19 with TRBJ2-7; D is possibly TRBD1 (6 bases). The V end lost 7 bases, the J end lost 1 base, and 8 bases lay between the germline ends. This CDR3 spans 12 amino acids. Germline V lookup: CDR1 LNHDA, CDR2 SQIVND (reference sequence). Full variable domain (missing parts from reference TRBV19 and TRBJ2-7): DGGITQSPKYLFRKEGQNVTLSCEQNLNHDAMYWYRQDPGQGLRLIYYSQIVNDFQKGDIAEGYSVSREKKESFPLTVTSAQKNPTAFYLCASNGQSYEQYFGPGTRLTVT.

This chain links TRBV12-5 with TRBJ2-1, with TRBD1 as a possible D gene (6 bases). V shed 7 bases and J shed 6 bases, with 22 bases lying between them. Germline V gene sequence: CDR1 LGHNT, CDR2 FRNRAP. The CDR3 has 16 amino acids. CDR3 loop: CASELLSGQKRNEQFF. DNA for the CDR3: TGTGCTAGTGAACTCCTTTCCGGACAGAAGCGCAATGAGCAGTTCTTC. Full variable domain (outside the CDR3, taken from reference TRBV12-5 and TRBJ2-1): DARVTQTPRHKVTEMGQEVTMRCQPILGHNTVFWYRQTMMQGLELLAYFRNRAPLDDSGMPKDRFSAEMPDATLATLKIQPSEPRDSAVYFCASELLSGQKRNEQFFGPGTRLTVL.

This chain joins TRBV10-3 and TRBJ1-4; the D is unclear. This CDR3 has 14 residues. Trimming took 11 bases from V and 0 from J, leaving 13 bases between them. Germline assignment: CDR1 ENHRY and CDR2 SYGVKD. The CDR3 is CAAAPSATNEKLFF. The DNA of the CDR3 is TGTGCCGCGGCGCCTTCTGCAACTAATGAAAAACTGTTTTTT.

Details on this clonotype: A read error may be the cause here, since a much bigger clone is one base away. V and J are TRBV5-1 and TRBJ1-2; D perhaps matches TRBD1 (6 bases). The CDR3 is made up of 15 amino acids. Germline V lookup: CDR1 SGHRS, CDR2 YFSETQ. Trimming pared 6 bases from V and 6 bases from J, leaving 21 bases between. The CDR3: CASNSSGVGANGYTF. The CDR3 DNA reads as TGCGCCAGCAACTCGTCAGGGGTCGGAGCCAATGGCTACACCTTC.

Of note for this clonotype: An end of the junction does not agree with germline; a read error may underlie this. The chain uses TRBV10-3 and TRBJ1-3; a possible D gene is TRBD1 (5 bases). Germline values: CDR1 ENHRY, CDR2 SYGVKD. This CDR3 spans 13 amino acids. In nucleotides, the CDR3 is TGTGCCAGCAGTGAAGTGGGGCGGGGCACCATATATTTT. It is translated as CASSEVGRGTIYF.

The gene calls are TRBV10-3 and TRBJ1-6; 9 nucleotides match TRBD1. V shed 4 bases and J 9 bases; nucleotides not matched to a gene: 1. Looked up from germline, CDR1 is ENHRY and CDR2 is SYGVKD. This CDR3 has 13 residues. The CDR3 loop is CAISGQGGSPLHF. The CDR3 nucleotides read TGTGCCATCAGTGGACAGGGGGGTTCACCCCTCCACTTT.

Comments on this clonotype: A clone one base away is much larger, so this may be a read error. V gene TRBV20-1 combines with J gene TRBJ2-7; possibly TRBD1 for D (5 bases). Germline assignment: CDR1 DFQATT and CDR2 SNEGSKA (reference sequence). The CDR3 length is 9 residues. CDR3 residues: CSATRVVNF. The CDR3 region has the DNA TGCAGTGCAACCAGGGTTGTGAACTTC.

This sequence joins TRBV11-1 and TRBJ2-1; 10 bases align to TRBD2. Germline CDR1 and CDR2: SGHAT and FQDESV (reference sequence). This CDR3 has 18 amino acids. V was clipped by 4 bases and J by 6 bases; unmatched bases: 15. For the CDR3, the DNA is TGTGCCAGCAGCTCCCAACTCGCCCTAGCGGGAGCGACCAATGAGCAGTTCTTC. It translates to CASSSQLALAGATNEQFF.

Worth noting for this clonotype: This sequence may be a read error, since a much larger clone differs from it by one base. The V call is TRBV7-9, the J call TRBJ1-1; a possible D gene is TRBD1 (6 bases). Per the germline V gene, CDR1 is SEHNR and CDR2 is FQNEAQ (reference sequence). The CDR3 is 11 residues long. The V gene lost 9 bases and the J gene lost 7 bases, with 12 bases spanning the gap. The CDR3 is CARRQVNEAFF. In DNA, the CDR3 is TGTGCCAGACGACAGGTTAATGAAGCTTTCTTT.